These 27 T cell receptor beta chains came from one sample sequenced in a study of cytomegalovirus exposure and HLA in healthy donors. Use of 60 Vbeta and 13 Jbeta primers characterized the PCR. The method was immunoSEQ multiplex PCR; TCRdb's version includes in-frame clones alone and lacks a portion of them. The sample shows some 170,000 clones, 80% of them seen only once. The sample comprised PBMCs. All receptors come from a man aged 18 to 30 in good health and CMV-seropositive.

The gene calls are TRBV7-8 and TRBJ2-3; tentative D call: TRBD2 (5 bases). The germline V gene encodes CDR1 SGHVS and CDR2 FQNEAQ. V dropped 5 bases and J dropped 1 base, with 10 bases sitting between them. This CDR3 is built from 14 residues. The CDR3 nucleotides are TGTGCCAGCAGCCCGAGGGCGGGCACAGATACGCAGTATTTT. Its translation: CASSPRAGTDTQYF. Full variable domain (remainder filled in from reference TRBV7-8 and TRBJ2-3): GAGVSQSPRYKVAKRGQDVALRCDPISGHVSLFWYQQALGQGPEFLTYFQNEAQLDKSGLPSDRFFAERPEGSVSTLKIQRTQQEDSAVYLCASSPRAGTDTQYFGPGTRLTVL.

This sequence joins TRBV23-1 and TRBJ2-1, with TRBD1 identical over 9 bases. TRBV23-1 is treated as an ORF (open reading frame) with a function not yet certain. With 8 bases clipped from V and 7 bases from J, the junction kept 9 bases outside the gene matches. The CDR3 length is 14 residues. The CDR3 nucleotides read TGCGCCAGCCCTACTCAGACAGGGGGGAATGAGCAGTTCTTC. Translated: CASPTQTGGNEQFF.

This chain joins TRBV30 and TRBJ1-1, with D perhaps TRBD1 (5 bases). V lost 5 bases to trimming and J lost 0 bases, with 10 bases between them. In germline, CDR1 is GTSNPN, CDR2 SVGIG (reference sequence). The CDR3 has 13 residues. The CDR3 DNA sequence: TGTGCCTGGGGGGGGAAGATGAACACTGAAGCTTTCTTT. This encodes CAWGGKMNTEAFF.

The CDR3 nucleotides are TGTGCCTGGAGTGCGGGACAGGGACACACTGAAGCTTTCTTT. Translating gives CAWSAGQGHTEAFF. The chain recombines TRBV30 with TRBJ1-1, with 9 bases fitting TRBD1. Germline V gives CDR1 GTSNPN, CDR2 SVGIG (reference sequence). The CDR3 contains 14 residues. V gave up 1 base and J gave up 3 bases; unmatched junction bases: 3.

This chain joins TRBV9 and TRBJ2-6; no reliable D call. The germline V and J ends were trimmed by 5 bases and 4 bases, with 10 bases remaining between them. Germline V gene lookup returns CDR1 SGDLS and CDR2 YYNGEE. The length of the CDR3 is 14 residues. CDR3 bases: TGTGCCAGCAGTTCCCTTATCGGGGCCAACGTCCTGACTTTC. Translation gives CASSSLIGANVLTF.

This clone was seen only once. The gene calls are TRBV5-1 and TRBJ1-2; D is unclear. The CDR3 runs to 15 residues. V shed 7 bases and J shed 0 bases, with 16 bases lying between them. Germline CDR1 SGHRS, CDR2 YFSETQ. CDR3 sequence (DNA): TGCGCCAGCTCCAGCGAGATAGCGGCTAACTATGGCTACACCTTC. It yields the protein CASSSEIAANYGYTF.

J is TRBJ2-7 and V is TRBV19, with TRBD1 matching over 9 bases. V trimming: 6 bases; J trimming: 3 bases; junction bases outside the gene matches: 12. The germline gives CDR1 LNHDA, CDR2 SQIVND (reference sequence). The CDR3 is made up of 16 amino acids. The CDR3 protein is CASRINGQGLGYEQYF. The DNA of the CDR3 is TGTGCCAGTAGAATAAATGGACAGGGGCTTGGCTACGAGCAGTACTTC.

Note on this clone: Without the conserved terminal phenylalanine or tryptophan, this CDR3 likely stems from a read error. The V and J genes are TRBV6-5 and TRBJ1-6, with D unresolved. Germline values: CDR1 MNHEY, CDR2 SVGAGI. The V end was cut by 8 bases, the J end by 0 bases, with 11 bases between. This CDR3 spans 15 amino acids. In nucleotides, the CDR3 is TGTGCCAGCGCGACGGGAGACTCCTATAATTCACCCCTCCACCTT. This gives the protein CASATGDSYNSPLHL.

The V call is TRBV6-1, the J call TRBJ1-3, with a possible D match to TRBD1 (6 bases). The CDR3 is 13 amino acids. V was pared by 8 bases and J by 2 bases, with 10 bases between. The germline V gene has CDR1 MNHNS and CDR2 SASEGT. The DNA of the CDR3 is TGTGCCAGCGAACAGGGCACTGGAAACACCATATATTTT. As protein: CASEQGTGNTIYF.

This rearrangement joins TRBV10-2 to TRBJ2-7, with no clear D. The V gene's germline CDR1 is WSHSY and CDR2 SAAADI. Trimming took 7 bases from V and 1 from J, leaving 8 bases between them. The CDR3 contains 12 residues. CDR3 in amino acids: CASTTPSYEQYF. CDR3 coding DNA: TGCGCCAGCACCACACCTTCCTACGAGCAGTACTTC.

The rearrangement joins TRBV6-5 to TRBJ2-7; tentatively, D is TRBD2 (5 bases). The germline CDR1 and CDR2 sequences are MNHEY and SVGAGI. This CDR3 comprises 15 residues. V was trimmed by 7 bases and J by 1 base, leaving 17 bases between them. Here the CDR3 DNA reads TGTGCCAGCACCAGATCAGCGTGGGAGTCCTACGAGCAGTACTTC. Translation gives CASTRSAWESYEQYF.

In its sample, this clone was seen a few times. The V gene is TRBV6-5, the J gene TRBJ1-2, with D possibly matching TRBD1 (6 bases). Germline CDR1 MNHEY, CDR2 SVGAGI. The CDR3 totals 12 residues. V was pared by 6 bases and J by 6 bases, with 11 bases between. The CDR3 DNA sequence: TGTGCCAGCAGGGGACACCAGCATGGCTACACCTTC. The encoded protein is CASRGHQHGYTF.

Details on this clone: Germline and junction disagree at one end, which may indicate a read error. The same CDR3 arises from other DNA sequences in this sample as well. The CDR3 DNA is TGTGCCAGCAGGCCTACCCCCTTTCATTGGTCCCTCGTAGAGGCAACTAATGAAAAGCTGTTTTTT. It codes for CASRPTPFHWSLVEATNEKLFF. This chain joins TRBV7-3 and TRBJ1-4; D remains unclear. Per germline, CDR1 SGHTA and CDR2 FQGTGA. The CDR3 runs to 22 residues. The full variable domain, completed using reference TRBV7-3 and TRBJ1-4, is GAGVSQTPSNKVTEKGKYVELRCDPISGHTALYWYRQSLGQGPEFLIYFQGTGAADDSGLPNDRFFAVRPEGSVSTLKIQRTERGDSAVYLCASRPTPFHWSLVEATNEKLFFGSGTQLSVL.

The genes are TRBV5-1 and TRBJ2-7; tentatively, D is TRBD1 (6 bases). The last part of the DNA fits TRBJ2-1 better; the J call may be wrong. Germline V lookup: CDR1 SGHRS, CDR2 YFSETQ. This CDR3 contains 16 residues. CDR3 DNA: TGCGCCAGCAGCTTATCTGTAGGGACAAGGACTTACGAGCAGTTCTTC. This translates into CASSLSVGTRTYEQFF.

This chain links TRBV6-8 with TRBJ1-4, with D unresolved. The germline V gene encodes CDR1 MNHGY and CDR2 SAAAGT. The CDR3 has 16 residues. The V end was cut by 5 bases, the J end by 0 bases, with 13 bases between. The CDR3 is CASSLDTHATNEKLFF. The CDR3 DNA is TGTGCCAGCAGTCTCGACACGCATGCAACTAATGAAAAACTGTTTTTT.

The chain employs TRBV28 and TRBJ1-1, with 7 bases aligning to TRBD1. CDR1 is MDHEN and CDR2 is SYDVKM in the germline V gene. V shed 0 bases, J shed 1 base, and the junction held 11 bases outside the gene matches. This CDR3 comprises 18 residues. The CDR3, as DNA: TGTGCCAGCAGTTTATGGGTTGAGGGGGCGGCGACGAACACTGAAGCTTTCTTT. Translated, it gives CASSLWVEGAATNTEAFF.

With respect to this clone: This sample includes further DNA sequences coding for the same CDR3. The chain carries TRBV7-9 and TRBJ2-7; perhaps TRBD2 as D (6 bases). CDR3 length equals 14 residues. Trimming shortened V by 1 base and J by 0 bases, and 7 bases separated the two germline ends. The V gene's germline CDR1 is SEHNR and CDR2 FQNEAQ (reference sequence). CDR3 bases: TGTGCCAGCAGCTTAGGGGGAGGCTCCTACGAGCAGTACTTC. Translation gives CASSLGGGSYEQYF.

This sequence joins TRBV10-3 and TRBJ1-6; 9 bases align to TRBD1. V lost 4 bases and J lost 10; bases outside the gene matches: 8. CDR1 is ENHRY, CDR2 SYGVKD, per germline. The CDR3 sequence is 15 residues long. The DNA of the CDR3 is TGTGCCATCAGTGTAACAGGGGGCGTGGGATCACCCCTCCACTTT. It specifies CAISVTGGVGSPLHF.

V is TRBV13 and J is TRBJ2-6; a possible D gene is TRBD1 (5 bases). This CDR3 comprises 17 residues. The V and J ends lost 5 bases and 0 bases respectively, with 14 bases between them. Germline lookup yields CDR1 PRHDT and CDR2 FYEKMQ (reference sequence). DNA of the CDR3: TGTGCCAGCAGCCCCGGACACTGGAGCTCTGGGGCCAACGTCCTGACTTTC. Protein: CASSPGHWSSGANVLTF.

The CDR3 loop reads CASSHEPRDSGNTIYF. The CDR3 bases are TGCGCCAGCAGCCACGAGCCCAGGGACAGCGGAAACACCATATATTTT. The chain employs TRBV4-3 and TRBJ1-3, with 7 nucleotides matching TRBD1. The CDR3 is made up of 16 amino acids. J gave up 4 bases and V 3 bases, and 9 bases lay outside the gene matches. CDR1 is LGHNA, CDR2 YSLEER, per germline.

The gene calls are TRBV29-1 and TRBJ2-2; D remains unclear. Germline V gene sequence: CDR1 SQVTM, CDR2 ANQGSEA. The V gene lost 4 bases and the J gene lost 0 bases, with 6 bases spanning the gap. This CDR3 contains 13 residues. The CDR3, as DNA: TGCAGCGTTGGAGACACGAACACCGGGGAGCTGTTTTTT. Protein: CSVGDTNTGELFF.

The V gene is TRBV18, the J gene TRBJ1-2; no clear D. Germline CDR1 and CDR2: KGHSH and LQKENI. The length of the CDR3 is 14 residues. The V and J ends lost 4 bases and 0 bases respectively, with 9 bases between them. The CDR3: CASSRSGPNYGYTF. The CDR3 DNA is TGTGCCAGCTCACGGTCAGGCCCTAACTATGGCTACACCTTC.

This clone has only a few counts. The DNA of the CDR3 is TGTGCCAGCAGCTTAGTTTTGGAGCGGGGCACTGAAGCTTTCTTT. This sequence encodes CASSLVLERGTEAFF. The rearrangement joins TRBV7-2 to TRBJ1-1; D uncertain. Germline values: CDR1 SGHTA, CDR2 FQGNSA. The CDR3 contains 15 residues. The V gene lost 1 base and the J gene lost 4 bases, with 13 bases spanning the gap.

The chain employs TRBV19 and TRBJ2-1, with TRBD2 as a possible D gene (5 bases). Germline-derived CDR1 and CDR2 are LNHDA and SQIVND (reference sequence). Trimming pared 3 bases from V and 16 bases from J, leaving 19 bases between. The CDR3 totals 13 residues. The chain's CDR3 is CASSIGVGERSFF. CDR3 bases: TGTGCCAGTAGTATCGGGGTGGGTGAACGGTCCTTCTTC.

This clone has only a few counts. This chain uses TRBV5-1 with TRBJ2-6, with a weak D call TRBD1 (5 bases). The CDR3 runs to 16 residues. Looked up from germline, CDR1 is SGHRS and CDR2 is YFSETQ. Trimming shortened V by 0 bases and J by 2 bases, and 9 bases separated the two germline ends. The CDR3 bases are TGCGCCAGCAGCTTGGAGGGGTCCCCTGGGGCCAACGTCCTGACTTTC. This codes for CASSLEGSPGANVLTF.

The chain uses TRBV6-6 and TRBJ2-7; 7 bases are shared with TRBD1. This CDR3 comprises 15 residues. CDR1 is MNHNY and CDR2 is SVGAGI in the germline V gene (reference sequence). V was clipped by 6 bases and J by 2 bases; unmatched bases: 10. CDR3 sequence reads: CASSSLGTGAYEQYF. The CDR3 DNA reads TGTGCCAGCAGCAGTTTAGGCACAGGGGCCTACGAGCAGTACTTC.

The gene calls are TRBV19 and TRBJ2-1; D call uncertain. The germline CDR1 and CDR2 sequences are LNHDA and SQIVND (reference sequence). The CDR3 totals 15 residues. The V end was cut by 1 base, the J end by 0 bases, with 7 bases between. CDR3 bases: TGTGCCAGTAGTATAGGGTCTACCTCCTACAATGAGCAGTTCTTC. Translating it yields CASSIGSTSYNEQFF.